This entry describes one T cell receptor beta chain. Its antigen is unknown. CDR3 length equals 14 residues. Germline CDR1 reads SNHLY; CDR2 reads FYNNEI. Libraries were prepared by immunoSEQ multiplex PCR; TCRdb keeps only in-frame clonotypes and omits some of them. Seen here are some 60,000 clones, approximately 96% observed once, and the top ten hold about 0.96%. This record comes from a study of cytomegalovirus exposure and HLA in healthy donors. Notes on the study in general: It was found in a later analysis that first-cohort TCR clusters tended to co-occur in the 120 validation repertoires. Rare sequences made up most TCRs, while some public TCRs were found in many donors. In vitro work confirmed that a few CMV-associated chains recognize CMV antigens. According to the study, 160 or so TCR beta chains were cytomegalovirus-associated.

Material for sequencing was PBMCs. This receptor was identified in a man aged 18 to 29 in good health and CMV-seronegative. This sequence joins TRBV2 and TRBJ2-3, with TRBD1 matching 7 bases. This chain's CDR3 is CAIKGGFGTDTQYF. The CDR3 DNA reads as TGTGCGATCAAAGGGGGCTTCGGAACAGATACGCAGTATTTT.